The clone carrying this TCR beta chain was picked up many times. Its antigen is still unknown. The source of the sample is a study of regulatory T cells in long-lasting Graves disease. Findings and limits, study-wide: Persistent-disease Graves' patients showed less TCR diversity than new cases. No thyroid tissue was studied; the work used peripheral blood only.

Germline assignment: CDR1 SGDLS and CDR2 YYNGEE. The CDR3 covers 20 residues. The V segment lost 2 bases and the J segment 0 bases; nucleotides outside the gene matches: 16. iRepertoire HTBI primers and Arm-PCR of CDR3 regions built TCR beta libraries. Each CDR3 protein gets one entry after TCRdb re-called the multiplex PCR reads with MiXCR. The sample yields about 530,000 distinct CDR3 sequences, about 15% seen once. Specified time point: newly diagnosed GD, antithyroid drugs for less than 3 months. PBMC RNA served as the TCR library source. The same sample was also used in a study of T cells in Graves' hyperthyroidism and ophthalmopathy. This second study says: Graves' hyperthyroidism was deemed stable absent ophthalmopathy progression within 18 months.

The gene calls are TRBV9 and TRBJ1-1, with 10 bases lining up with TRBD1. The clonotype comes from a woman aged 35-60 years with Graves disease. Source: peripheral blood mononuclear cells (PBMCs), taken at new diagnosis, from a patient treated with antithyroid drugs. CDR3 sequence reads: CASSVEPHGTGDQMNTEAFF. CDR3 nucleotide sequence: TGTGCCAGCAGCGTCGAACCCCACGGGACAGGGGACCAGATGAACACTGAAGCTTTCTTT.